The rows below give T cell receptor beta chains drawn from one sample of a study of OX40 agonist ivuxolimab in advanced cancers. Sequencing used immunoSEQ multiplex PCR; TCRdb keeps in-frame clones, though not all of them. The sample has some 70,000 clones; about 91% are singletons. The sample here was CD4+ or CD8+ T cells sorted from blood, taken in a trial of the OX40 agonist ivuxolimab. Source of these receptors: an adult with an advanced solid tumor such as melanoma, head and neck, liver or kidney cancer. Both conserved end residues are part of each CDR3. D genes are given only for firm matches. Only part of the rows carry a size: once, few, many, or a class if the clone is expanded.

>TRBV18|TRBJ1-1|.|TRBD1
TGTGCCAGCTCACCCGACAGGGGCCGCTCCGGTGAAGCTTTCTTT
CASSPDRGRSGEAFF
>TRBV25-1|TRBJ1-2|.|.
TGTGCCAGCAGTGCACACGCCTATGGCTACACCTTC
CASSAHAYGYTF
>TRBV19|TRBJ2-7|.|.
TGTGCCAGTAGTTTTAGGACAGAGAGTTACGAGCAGTACTTC
CASSFRTESYEQYF
>TRBV19|TRBJ2-7|.|.
TGTGCCAGCAGTTTTTCGGACAGAGCCTACGAGCAGTACTTC
CASSFSDRAYEQYF
>TRBV6-1|TRBJ1-1|.|.
TGTGCCAGCAGTGACAGGGAGAAGAACACTGAAGCTTTCTTT
CASSDREKNTEAFF
>TRBV5-8|TRBJ2-3|.|.
TGTGCCAGCAGAGAACAGGGTAGAGATACGCAGTATTTT
CASREQGRDTQYF
>TRBV6-1|TRBJ1-2|.|.
TGTGCCAGCAGGCGACCGGGGCAGGGGATCTATGGCTACACCTTC
CASRRPGQGIYGYTF
>TRBV6-5|TRBJ1-2|.|.
TGTGCCAGCAGTTACGAGGGATGGGATGGCTACACCTTC
CASSYEGWDGYTF
>TRBV21-1|TRBJ2-7|.|.
TGTGCCAGCGGAAGAACCGGGACAGGAGACTCCTACGAGCAGTACTTC
CASGRTGTGDSYEQYF
>TRBV2|TRBJ2-5|.|TRBD1
TGTGCCAGCAGGGGGACAGCCAGGGAGACCCAGTACTTC
CASRGTARETQYF
>TRBV6-1|TRBJ2-1|once|.
TGTGCCAGGGACTCATGGTCGCCCTACAATGAGCAGTTCTTC
CARDSWSPYNEQFF
>TRBV4-1|TRBJ2-6|.|TRBD1
TGCGCCAGCAGCCACCTACAGGGGGCTCTCTCTCTCTCTGGGGCCAACGTCCTGACTTTC
CASSHLQGALSLSGANVLTF
>TRBV28|TRBJ2-2|.|TRBD2
TGTGCCAGCAGTAAGACTAGCGCGACGGGGGGGGAGCTGTTTTTT
CASSKTSATGGELFF
>TRBV4-2|TRBJ2-3|.|TRBD2
TGTGCCAGCAGCCAGACTAGCGGGGGGGCCTCAGCAGATACGCAGTATTTT
CASSQTSGGASADTQYF
>TRBV30|TRBJ1-4|.|.
TGTGCCTGTTCGCCTGAAGTGGAAAAACTGTTTTTT
CACSPEVEKLFF
>TRBV5-4|TRBJ2-1|.|TRBD2
TGTGCCAGCAGCGGGGGGAGGGATTCCTACAATGAGCAGTTCTTC
CASSGGRDSYNEQFF
>TRBV10-1|TRBJ2-1|.|TRBD2
TGCGCCAGCAGTGGGACTAGCGGTACCTACAATGAGCAGTTCTTC
CASSGTSGTYNEQFF
>TRBV5-1|TRBJ2-5|.|.
TGCGCCAGCAGCTTCAACAGCCAAGAGACCCAGTACTTC
CASSFNSQETQYF
>TRBV18|TRBJ2-7|once|TRBD1
TGTGCCAGCTCACCTTTAGGGACAGGGTCTACCTACGAGCAGTACTTC
CASSPLGTGSTYEQYF
>TRBV5-1|TRBJ2-1|.|TRBD1
TGCGCCAGCAGCCAGGACAGGGTTCCGTTCTTC
CASSQDRVPFF
>TRBV4-1|TRBJ2-2|.|TRBD2
TGCGCCAGCAGTTCTCAAGCGGGGAGTTACACCGGGGAGCTGTTTTTT
CASSSQAGSYTGELFF
>TRBV29-1|TRBJ2-5|.|.
TGCAGCGTTGAGGGATCGGAAGAGACCCAGTACTTC
CSVEGSEETQYF